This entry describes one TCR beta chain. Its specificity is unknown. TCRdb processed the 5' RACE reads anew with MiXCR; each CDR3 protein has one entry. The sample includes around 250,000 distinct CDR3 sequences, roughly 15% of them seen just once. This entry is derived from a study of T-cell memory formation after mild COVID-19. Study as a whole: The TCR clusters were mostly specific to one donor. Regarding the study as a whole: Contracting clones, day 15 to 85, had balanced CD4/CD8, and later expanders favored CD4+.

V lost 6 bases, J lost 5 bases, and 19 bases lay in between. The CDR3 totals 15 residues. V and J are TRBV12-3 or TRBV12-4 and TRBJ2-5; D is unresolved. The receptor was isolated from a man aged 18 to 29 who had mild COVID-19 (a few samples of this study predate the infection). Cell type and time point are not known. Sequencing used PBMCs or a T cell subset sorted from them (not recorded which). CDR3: CASRVGGSWGETQYF. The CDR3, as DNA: TGTGCCAGCAGGGTAGGCGGATCCTGGGGTGAGACCCAGTACTTC.